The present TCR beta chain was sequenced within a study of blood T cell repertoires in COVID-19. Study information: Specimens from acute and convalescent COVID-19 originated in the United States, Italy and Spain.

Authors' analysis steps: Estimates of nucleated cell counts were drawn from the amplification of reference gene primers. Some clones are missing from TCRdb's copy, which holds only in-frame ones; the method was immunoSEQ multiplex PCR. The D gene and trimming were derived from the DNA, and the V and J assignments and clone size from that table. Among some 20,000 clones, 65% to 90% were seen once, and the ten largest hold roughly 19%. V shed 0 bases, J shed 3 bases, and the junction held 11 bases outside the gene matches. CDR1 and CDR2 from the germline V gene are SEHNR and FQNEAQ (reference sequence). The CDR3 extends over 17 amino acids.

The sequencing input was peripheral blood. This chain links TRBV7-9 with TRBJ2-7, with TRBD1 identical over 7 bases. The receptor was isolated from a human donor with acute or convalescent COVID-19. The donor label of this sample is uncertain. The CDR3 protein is CASSLATGTDLVYEQYF. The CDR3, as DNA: TGTGCCAGCAGCTTAGCCACTGGGACAGACCTCGTCTACGAGCAGTACTTC.